This is a list of T cell receptor beta chains from one sample in a study of T cells after yellow fever vaccination. TCRdb itself ran the 5' RACE reads through MiXCR, one entry per CDR3 protein. The table has 250,000 to 300,000 distinct CDR3 sequences, approximately 5.2% seen once. The sequencing used CD4+ T cells sorted from PBMCs, collected on the day of the yellow fever booster vaccination. The receptors shown here come from a man aged 18 to 29 who received the YFV17D yellow fever vaccine. The CDR3 runs from the conserved cysteine through the conserved F or W. Each record gives: clone size, D gene, V gene, J gene, CDR3 protein, CDR3 DNA. A D gene is named only where the DNA matches it firmly. Only part of the rows carry a size: once, few, many, or a class if the clone is expanded.

clone size: NA
D gene: TRBD1
V gene: TRBV10-2
J gene: TRBJ2-7
CDR3 protein: CASQGAGEQYF
CDR3 DNA: TGCGCCAGCCAGGGGGCCGGGGAGCAGTACTTC

clone size: NA
D gene: NA
V gene: TRBV6-6
J gene: TRBJ2-6
CDR3 protein: CASSLTLSGANVLTF
CDR3 DNA: TGTGCCAGCAGTTTGACACTCTCTGGGGCCAACGTCCTGACTTTC

clone size: few
D gene: NA
V gene: TRBV6-2/TRBV6-3
J gene: TRBJ1-2
CDR3 protein: CASRRTESQGYTF
CDR3 DNA: TGTGCCAGCAGACGCACGGAGAGCCAAGGCTACACCTTC

clone size: few
D gene: TRBD2
V gene: TRBV9
J gene: TRBJ2-5
CDR3 protein: CASSISSGQETQYF
CDR3 DNA: TGTGCCAGCAGTATCTCTAGCGGCCAAGAGACCCAGTACTTC

clone size: many
D gene: NA
V gene: TRBV5-1
J gene: TRBJ1-1
CDR3 protein: CASSEGDLGVTEAFF
CDR3 DNA: TGCGCCAGCAGCGAGGGCGATTTAGGAGTTACTGAAGCTTTCTTT

clone size: many
D gene: NA
V gene: TRBV12-3/TRBV12-4
J gene: TRBJ2-2
CDR3 protein: CASRTWDFRNTGELFF
CDR3 DNA: TGTGCCAGCAGAACTTGGGACTTCCGAAACACCGGGGAGCTGTTTTTT

clone size: NA
D gene: NA
V gene: TRBV30
J gene: TRBJ2-1
CDR3 protein: CAWSSLGAGEQFF
CDR3 DNA: TGTGCCTGGAGTAGTCTGGGCGCGGGTGAGCAGTTCTTC

clone size: many
D gene: NA
V gene: TRBV29-1
J gene: TRBJ2-5
CDR3 protein: CSAQQGRAETQYF
CDR3 DNA: TGCAGCGCCCAACAGGGGAGGGCAGAGACCCAGTACTTC

clone size: NA
D gene: NA
V gene: TRBV7-9
J gene: TRBJ1-1
CDR3 protein: CASSLGSAGADTEAFF
CDR3 DNA: TGTGCCAGCAGCTTAGGGTCGGCGGGGGCGGACACTGAAGCTTTCTTT

clone size: NA
D gene: NA
V gene: TRBV19
J gene: TRBJ1-1
CDR3 protein: CASSIDDRPNEAFF
CDR3 DNA: TGTGCCAGTAGTATAGATGACAGACCTAATGAAGCTTTCTTT

clone size: few
D gene: NA
V gene: TRBV29-1
J gene: TRBJ2-5
CDR3 protein: CSVRGRAKETQYF
CDR3 DNA: TGCAGCGTCCGAGGGCGAGCCAAAGAGACCCAGTACTTC

clone size: few
D gene: TRBD2
V gene: TRBV6-2/TRBV6-3
J gene: TRBJ2-2
CDR3 protein: CASITERGGPNTGELFF
CDR3 DNA: TGTGCCAGCATTACGGAGCGGGGGGGTCCGAACACCGGGGAGCTGTTTTTT

clone size: NA
D gene: TRBD1
V gene: TRBV7-9
J gene: TRBJ2-3
CDR3 protein: CASSPDRATDTQYF
CDR3 DNA: TGTGCCAGCAGCCCCGACAGGGCCACAGATACGCAGTATTTT

clone size: few
D gene: NA
V gene: TRBV6-1
J gene: TRBJ2-7
CDR3 protein: CASSAARAGSHEQYF
CDR3 DNA: TGTGCCAGCAGCGCGGCGAGGGCGGGGTCCCACGAGCAGTACTTC

clone size: many
D gene: NA
V gene: TRBV5-5
J gene: TRBJ1-1
CDR3 protein: CASSSAEPPTRAFF
CDR3 DNA: TGTGCCAGCAGCTCCGCAGAGCCTCCTACGCGGGCTTTCTTT

clone size: NA
D gene: NA
V gene: TRBV29-1
J gene: TRBJ1-1
CDR3 protein: CSSGRAGNTEAFF
CDR3 DNA: TGCAGCTCTGGTAGGGCGGGGAACACTGAAGCTTTCTTT

clone size: few
D gene: NA
V gene: TRBV9
J gene: TRBJ1-6
CDR3 protein: CASSVDMATLHF
CDR3 DNA: TGTGCCAGCAGCGTAGATATGGCTACCCTCCACTTT